A selection of T cell receptor beta chains follows, all from one sample in a study of shared clonotypes between healthy human individuals. Clones were sequenced by immunoSEQ multiplex PCR, and TCRdb holds only the in-frame ones, with some missing. The sample shows 800,000 to 1,200,000 clones, approximately 80% of them seen only once. Sequencing input: memory CD4+ T cells from PBMCs. The receptor set was obtained from a man between 18 and 29 years old in good health. Some clones in this sample may be carry-over from other donors' samples. CDR3s include the opening cysteine and the closing phenylalanine or tryptophan. Fields, in order: D gene, J gene, V gene, clone size, CDR3 protein, CDR3 DNA. The D gene is left open where the match is weak. Part of the rows lack a size; the others show once, few, many or a class for expanded clones.

D gene: NA
J gene: TRBJ2-7
V gene: TRBV5-1
clone size: NA
CDR3 protein: CASSLEVDYEQYF
CDR3 DNA: TGCGCCAGCAGCTTGGAGGTTGACTACGAGCAGTACTTC

D gene: NA
J gene: TRBJ1-2
V gene: TRBV28
clone size: few
CDR3 protein: CASSSLHRGQGYGYTF
CDR3 DNA: TGTGCCAGCAGTTCCTTACACCGGGGGCAGGGGTATGGCTACACCTTC

D gene: NA
J gene: TRBJ2-1
V gene: TRBV21-1
clone size: few
CDR3 protein: CASSEPGQGYNEQFF
CDR3 DNA: TGTGCCAGCAGCGAACCGGGACAGGGCTACAATGAGCAGTTCTTC

D gene: NA
J gene: TRBJ1-1
V gene: TRBV19
clone size: NA
CDR3 protein: CASSINRRGAEAFF
CDR3 DNA: TGTGCCAGTAGTATTAACAGGAGGGGGGCTGAAGCTTTCTTT

D gene: NA
J gene: TRBJ1-2
V gene: TRBV30
clone size: few
CDR3 protein: CAWTPSETGYGYTF
CDR3 DNA: TGTGCCTGGACCCCCTCTGAGACAGGCTATGGCTACACCTTC

D gene: TRBD2
J gene: TRBJ2-3
V gene: TRBV7-9
clone size: NA
CDR3 protein: CASSLTSGSADTQYF
CDR3 DNA: TGTGCCAGCAGCCTAACTAGCGGGAGCGCGGATACGCAGTATTTT

D gene: NA
J gene: TRBJ2-7
V gene: TRBV7-2
clone size: NA
CDR3 protein: CASSPKGGGLYSYEQYF
CDR3 DNA: TGTGCCAGCAGCCCGAAGGGTGGGGGTCTCTACTCCTACGAGCAGTACTTC

D gene: TRBD2
J gene: TRBJ2-7
V gene: TRBV5-1
clone size: NA
CDR3 protein: CASSRSGNRYEQYF
CDR3 DNA: TGCGCCAGCAGCCGTAGCGGGAACCGCTACGAGCAGTACTTC

D gene: NA
J gene: TRBJ2-2
V gene: TRBV6-4
clone size: NA
CDR3 protein: CASSDTGRATGELFF
CDR3 DNA: TGTGCCAGCAGTGACACGGGCAGGGCTACCGGGGAGCTGTTTTTT

D gene: NA
J gene: TRBJ2-7
V gene: TRBV6-6
clone size: NA
CDR3 protein: CASTGVWGGGQYF
CDR3 DNA: TGTGCCAGCACCGGAGTTTGGGGAGGGGGGCAGTACTTC

D gene: NA
J gene: TRBJ1-2
V gene: TRBV14
clone size: NA
CDR3 protein: CASSVMGAYGYTF
CDR3 DNA: TGTGCCAGCAGCGTTATGGGGGCCTATGGCTACACCTTC

D gene: NA
J gene: TRBJ1-5
V gene: TRBV2
clone size: NA
CDR3 protein: CASSEPGGNGQPQHF
CDR3 DNA: TGTGCCAGCAGTGAACCTGGAGGGAACGGGCAGCCCCAGCATTTT

D gene: NA
J gene: TRBJ2-7
V gene: TRBV19
clone size: NA
CDR3 protein: CASRVTGPGYEQYF
CDR3 DNA: TGTGCCAGTAGGGTGACAGGCCCCGGCTACGAGCAGTACTTC

D gene: TRBD1
J gene: TRBJ2-7
V gene: TRBV7-2
clone size: NA
CDR3 protein: CASSPWDRDYEQYF
CDR3 DNA: TGTGCCAGCAGCCCATGGGACAGAGACTACGAGCAGTACTTC

D gene: TRBD1
J gene: TRBJ2-5
V gene: TRBV7-3
clone size: NA
CDR3 protein: CASSRTGGEDVQYF
CDR3 DNA: TGTGCCAGCAGCCGGACAGGGGGAGAGGATGTCCAGTACTTC

D gene: TRBD1
J gene: TRBJ1-1
V gene: TRBV9
clone size: NA
CDR3 protein: CASSVAGTGTEAFF
CDR3 DNA: TGTGCCAGCAGCGTAGCTGGGACAGGGACTGAAGCTTTCTTT

D gene: TRBD1
J gene: TRBJ2-2
V gene: TRBV28
clone size: NA
CDR3 protein: CASSPGQGFGGELFF
CDR3 DNA: TGTGCCAGCAGTCCCGGACAGGGGTTCGGCGGGGAGCTGTTTTTT

D gene: NA
J gene: TRBJ1-2
V gene: TRBV5-4
clone size: NA
CDR3 protein: CASSPQGTGVSYTF
CDR3 DNA: TGTGCCAGCAGCCCCCAAGGGACCGGGGTCAGCTACACCTTC

D gene: TRBD2
J gene: TRBJ2-1
V gene: TRBV5-4
clone size: few
CDR3 protein: CASSFRGGNEQFF
CDR3 DNA: TGTGCCAGCAGCTTCCGGGGGGGAAATGAGCAGTTCTTC

D gene: NA
J gene: TRBJ2-5
V gene: TRBV5-1
clone size: NA
CDR3 protein: CASGPGTPQETQYF
CDR3 DNA: TGCGCCAGCGGACCGGGGACTCCACAAGAGACCCAGTACTTC

D gene: TRBD1
J gene: TRBJ2-7
V gene: TRBV7-9
clone size: many
CDR3 protein: CASSPIQGGVSF
CDR3 DNA: TGTGCCAGCAGCCCGATACAGGGGGGAGTAAGTTTC

D gene: TRBD2
J gene: TRBJ2-7
V gene: TRBV4-3
clone size: NA
CDR3 protein: CASSQDASGNGNEQYF
CDR3 DNA: TGCGCCAGCAGCCAAGATGCTAGCGGGAACGGGAACGAGCAGTACTTC

D gene: NA
J gene: TRBJ2-7
V gene: TRBV6-5
clone size: NA
CDR3 protein: CASSYRRGSSYEQYF
CDR3 DNA: TGTGCCAGCAGTTACCGCAGGGGTTCAAGCTACGAGCAGTACTTC

D gene: NA
J gene: TRBJ2-3
V gene: TRBV28
clone size: NA
CDR3 protein: CASEERSTQYF
CDR3 DNA: TGTGCCAGCGAGGAACGGTCCACGCAGTATTTT

D gene: NA
J gene: TRBJ2-2
V gene: TRBV18
clone size: many
CDR3 protein: CASSTQVGTGELFF
CDR3 DNA: TGTGCCAGCTCGACGCAGGTGGGGACCGGGGAGCTGTTTTTT

D gene: TRBD2
J gene: TRBJ2-7
V gene: TRBV18
clone size: few
CDR3 protein: CASSPGGGGDSSYEQYF
CDR3 DNA: TGTGCCAGCTCACCAGGTGGGGGGGGAGACTCCTCCTACGAGCAGTACTTC

D gene: NA
J gene: TRBJ2-7
V gene: TRBV6-1
clone size: NA
CDR3 protein: CASYYRETYEQYF
CDR3 DNA: TGTGCCAGCTACTACAGGGAAACCTACGAGCAGTACTTC

D gene: TRBD1
J gene: TRBJ2-7
V gene: TRBV4-2
clone size: NA
CDR3 protein: CASRWGTGVYEQYF
CDR3 DNA: TGTGCCAGCAGGTGGGGAACAGGGGTCTACGAGCAGTACTTC

D gene: TRBD2
J gene: TRBJ2-1
V gene: TRBV19
clone size: once
CDR3 protein: CASSSRLAGVSYNEQFF
CDR3 DNA: TGTGCCAGTAGTTCCAGACTAGCGGGAGTTTCTTACAATGAGCAGTTCTTC

D gene: NA
J gene: TRBJ1-2
V gene: TRBV5-1
clone size: NA
CDR3 protein: CASSSGLGENNYGYTF
CDR3 DNA: TGCGCCAGCAGCTCGGGCCTGGGTGAGAACAACTATGGCTACACCTTC

D gene: TRBD1
J gene: TRBJ2-3
V gene: TRBV5-1
clone size: few
CDR3 protein: CASSLATGADTQYF
CDR3 DNA: TGCGCCAGCAGCTTAGCGACAGGGGCAGATACGCAGTATTTT

D gene: TRBD1
J gene: TRBJ1-1
V gene: TRBV5-8
clone size: NA
CDR3 protein: CASSLPKGAGAKTEAFF
CDR3 DNA: TGTGCCAGCAGCTTGCCGAAGGGGGCCGGGGCGAAGACTGAAGCTTTCTTT

D gene: NA
J gene: TRBJ2-7
V gene: TRBV5-6
clone size: once
CDR3 protein: CASSLWGSTYEQYF
CDR3 DNA: TGTGCCAGCAGCTTGTGGGGATCGACCTACGAGCAGTACTTC

D gene: TRBD1
J gene: TRBJ1-4
V gene: TRBV7-9
clone size: NA
CDR3 protein: CASSLGDRGSNEKLFF
CDR3 DNA: TGTGCCAGCAGCTTAGGGGACAGGGGGTCTAATGAAAAACTGTTTTTT

D gene: NA
J gene: TRBJ1-3
V gene: TRBV11-2
clone size: NA
CDR3 protein: CASSVSGAGAGNTIYF
CDR3 DNA: TGTGCCAGCAGCGTATCCGGCGCCGGGGCTGGAAACACCATATATTTT

D gene: NA
J gene: TRBJ2-1
V gene: TRBV9
clone size: NA
CDR3 protein: CASSVEGLVDEQFF
CDR3 DNA: TGTGCCAGCAGCGTAGAGGGTCTTGTCGATGAGCAGTTCTTC

D gene: TRBD1
J gene: TRBJ1-4
V gene: TRBV7-9
clone size: NA
CDR3 protein: CASSLALGQGKEKLFF
CDR3 DNA: TGTGCCAGCAGCTTAGCCCTGGGACAGGGGAAGGAAAAACTGTTTTTT

D gene: NA
J gene: TRBJ2-7
V gene: TRBV2
clone size: few
CDR3 protein: CASSEAQFQQYF
CDR3 DNA: TGTGCCAGCAGTGAAGCGCAGTTCCAGCAGTACTTC

D gene: TRBD1
J gene: TRBJ1-2
V gene: TRBV30
clone size: NA
CDR3 protein: CAWDRGRDYGYTF
CDR3 DNA: TGTGCCTGGGACAGGGGGCGCGACTATGGCTACACCTTC

D gene: TRBD2
J gene: TRBJ2-3
V gene: TRBV4-2
clone size: NA
CDR3 protein: CASSQEPGLARVTDTQYF
CDR3 DNA: TGTGCCAGCAGCCAGGAACCGGGACTAGCCCGAGTGACAGATACGCAGTATTTT

D gene: TRBD2
J gene: TRBJ2-1
V gene: TRBV13
clone size: NA
CDR3 protein: CASSLGRASGRRDNEQFF
CDR3 DNA: TGTGCCAGCAGCTTAGGAAGGGCTAGCGGGAGGCGGGACAATGAGCAGTTCTTC

D gene: TRBD2
J gene: TRBJ2-5
V gene: TRBV28
clone size: NA
CDR3 protein: CASSSPAGGNQETQYF
CDR3 DNA: TGTGCCAGCAGTTCCCCGGCGGGAGGGAACCAAGAGACCCAGTACTTC

D gene: NA
J gene: TRBJ2-3
V gene: TRBV9
clone size: once
CDR3 protein: CASSVVEDTQYF
CDR3 DNA: TGTGCCAGCAGCGTAGTTGAAGATACGCAGTATTTT

D gene: NA
J gene: TRBJ1-1
V gene: TRBV5-1
clone size: once
CDR3 protein: CASSSYSGGLGSTEAFF
CDR3 DNA: TGCGCCAGCAGCTCTTACAGTGGGGGTCTTGGTTCAACTGAAGCTTTCTTT

D gene: TRBD2
J gene: TRBJ2-1
V gene: TRBV9
clone size: NA
CDR3 protein: CASSVSTSGSLIHEQFF
CDR3 DNA: TGTGCCAGCAGCGTTTCGACTAGCGGGAGCCTTATCCATGAGCAGTTCTTC

D gene: TRBD1
J gene: TRBJ2-3
V gene: TRBV5-1
clone size: once
CDR3 protein: CASSWGQGGLPYTDTQYF
CDR3 DNA: TGCGCCAGCAGCTGGGGACAGGGCGGATTACCGTACACAGATACGCAGTATTTT

D gene: NA
J gene: TRBJ2-1
V gene: TRBV10-1
clone size: NA
CDR3 protein: CASGDRQNEQFF
CDR3 DNA: TGCGCCAGCGGTGACAGGCAAAATGAGCAGTTCTTC